One TCR beta chain is described in this entry. What it binds is unknown. 60 Vbeta and 13 Jbeta primers were used in PCR. TCRdb's table, derived via immunoSEQ multiplex PCR, lists solely in-frame clones and lacks some. This table holds 100,000 to 150,000 clones, approximately 65% found once. The V gene end was trimmed by 1 base and the J gene end by 5 bases; junction bases not matched to a gene: 7. CDR3 length: 16 amino acids. From germline, CDR1 is SGHVS and CDR2 FNYEAQ. The sample belongs to a study of cytomegalovirus exposure and HLA in healthy donors. For the study at large: There were 300 to 400 genotyped donors. Of these, 81% fell in the genetic ancestry cluster associated with self-reported Caucasian donors.

Overall study results and limits: What a later analysis reportedly showed was that an Asian-associated ancestry cluster had fewer N-insertions than the 666-donor mean. Cytomegalovirus association was assigned to about 150 TCR beta chains. Earlier analysis found most TCR beta V segments productive about 87% or about 30% of the time.

The source material was PBMCs. This chain uses TRBV7-6 with TRBJ2-3; TRBD2 aligns across 9 bases. This TCR was sampled from a man aged 18 to 30 in good health and CMV-seronegative. The CDR3 loop is CASSLEASGALDTQYF. DNA of the CDR3: TGTGCCAGCAGCTTAGAGGCTAGCGGGGCTCTAGATACGCAGTATTTT.